Presented here are 17 T cell receptor beta chains from one specimen sequenced in a study of cytomegalovirus exposure and HLA in healthy donors. The PCR was carried out with 60 Vbeta primers and 13 Jbeta primers. Clones were read by immunoSEQ multiplex PCR, and TCRdb kept only the in-frame ones, dropping some. The sample has about 210,000 clones. What was sequenced was PBMCs. Source of these receptors: a woman in her thirties in good health and CMV-seropositive.

The chain joins TRBV6-1 to TRBJ1-1; TRBD1 is a possible D gene (5 bases). The length of the CDR3 is 12 residues. Looked up from germline, CDR1 is MNHNS and CDR2 is SASEGT. V shed 3 bases and J shed 6 bases, with 8 bases lying between them. This CDR3 is CASSDRGAEAFF. CDR3 bases: TGTGCCAGCAGTGATCGGGGGGCTGAAGCTTTCTTT.

This chain joins TRBV4-1 and TRBJ2-7, with D hard to call. This CDR3 region has 15 residues. V was clipped by 3 bases and J by 5 bases, with 17 bases between them. The germline V gene has CDR1 MGHRA and CDR2 YSYEKL. In DNA, the CDR3 is TGCGCCAGCAGCCAGGTAACCTCCTTCTACCACGAGCAGTACTTC. Its protein product is CASSQVTSFYHEQYF.

As regards this clone: Other DNA sequences in the same sample also yield this CDR3. The chain links TRBV18 to TRBJ2-5, with D maybe TRBD1 (6 bases). V shed 2 bases and J shed 3 bases, with 7 bases lying between them. This CDR3 has 13 residues. Per the germline V gene, CDR1 is KGHSH and CDR2 is LQKENI. This CDR3 is CASSPNREETQYF. The DNA of the CDR3 is TGTGCCAGCTCACCAAACAGGGAAGAGACCCAGTACTTC.

The rearrangement links TRBV7-2 to TRBJ2-1; 8 bases fit TRBD2. Germline V CDR1 and CDR2: SGHTA, FQGNSA. This CDR3 has 15 amino acids. The V segment lost 5 bases and the J segment 0 bases; nucleotides outside the gene matches: 3. DNA of the CDR3: TGTGCCAGCAGCCTACTAGCGGCCTCCTACAATGAGCAGTTCTTC. Translation: CASSLLAASYNEQFF.

The chain uses TRBV13 and TRBJ2-7, with 14 bases matching TRBD2. After removal of 0 bases from V and 0 bases from J, the junction contained 10 bases not matched to a gene. The CDR3 is 20 amino acids. CDR1 is PRHDT, CDR2 FYEKMQ, per germline (reference sequence). For the CDR3, the DNA is TGTGCCAGCAGCTTAGGCCTAGGACTAGCGGGGGGACCGAGCTCCTACGAGCAGTACTTC. This encodes CASSLGLGLAGGPSSYEQYF.

The chain recombines TRBV2 with TRBJ1-5; D is unclear. This CDR3 has 15 residues. Deletions cut 6 bases from V and 0 bases from J, with 12 bases between. Germline CDR1 and CDR2: SNHLY and FYNNEI. The CDR3 sequence is CASSGMPGSNQPQHF. The CDR3 region has the DNA TGTGCCAGCAGCGGTATGCCAGGTAGCAATCAGCCCCAGCATTTT.

The rearrangement joins TRBV6-1 to TRBJ2-7; possible D gene TRBD1, 6 bases. Per the germline V gene, CDR1 is MNHNS and CDR2 is SASEGT. The CDR3 is made up of 13 amino acids. V was pared by 4 bases and J by 3 bases, with 10 bases between. CDR3 protein: CASSGDTYYEQYF. The CDR3 DNA reads as TGTGCCAGCAGTGGGGACACGTACTACGAGCAGTACTTC.

V is TRBV2 and J is TRBJ1-6; D may be TRBD1 (6 bases). Per the germline V gene, CDR1 is SNHLY and CDR2 is FYNNEI. This CDR3 has 15 residues. The V end was cut by 6 bases, the J end by 0 bases, with 9 bases between. In DNA form, the CDR3 reads TGTGCCAGCAGGGAGGACAGCTCCTATAATTCACCCCTCCACTTT. Amino acid sequence: CASREDSSYNSPLHF. The whole variable domain, filled in from reference TRBV2 and TRBJ1-6, reads EPEVTQTPSHQVTQMGQEVILRCVPISNHLYFYWYRQILGQKVEFLVSFYNNEISEKSEIFDDQFSVERPDGSNFTLKIRSTKLEDSAMYFCASREDSSYNSPLHFGNGTRLTVT.

This chain links TRBV9 with TRBJ1-2; 7 bases match TRBD1. The V gene end was trimmed by 1 base and the J gene end by 2 bases; junction bases not matched to a gene: 2. Germline CDR1 is SGDLS and CDR2 is YYNGEE. This CDR3 comprises 14 residues. In DNA form, the CDR3 reads TGTGCCAGCAGCGTACAGGGGGGCAACTATGGCTACACCTTC. Protein product: CASSVQGGNYGYTF.

The chain couples TRBV5-1 to TRBJ2-3; 7 positions agree with TRBD1. Germline V gene sequence: CDR1 SGHRS, CDR2 YFSETQ. The CDR3 is made up of 14 amino acids. With V trimmed by 0 bases and J by 4 bases, 2 bases remained unmatched. The CDR3 nucleotides are TGCGCCAGCAGCTTGGGACAGGGACCAGATACGCAGTATTTT. This codes for CASSLGQGPDTQYF.

This chain's CDR3 is CASSYWEGGNEQFF. The DNA of the CDR3 is TGTGCCAGCAGTTACTGGGAAGGGGGAAATGAGCAGTTCTTC. V and J are TRBV6-5 and TRBJ2-1; weak D call: TRBD1 (6 bases). The CDR3 runs 14 residues. The germline gives CDR1 MNHEY, CDR2 SVGAGI. The V end lost 1 base, the J end lost 7 bases, and 11 bases lay between the germline ends.

The DNA for the CDR3 is TGTGCCAGCAGTTTATTAGCGGGAGCCTTCGAGCAGTACTTC. Its protein is CASSLLAGAFEQYF. The V and J genes are TRBV28 and TRBJ2-7, with TRBD2 identical over 9 bases. Germline trimming cut 1 base from V and 6 bases from J; bases unmatched to any gene: 4. Germline V lookup: CDR1 MDHEN, CDR2 SYDVKM. The length of the CDR3 is 14 residues.

The rearrangement uses TRBV6-1 and TRBJ2-7, with D possibly being TRBD2 (6 bases). V lost 5 bases to trimming and J lost 1 base, with 15 bases between them. The CDR3 runs to 15 residues. Germline lookup yields CDR1 MNHNS and CDR2 SASEGT. DNA of the CDR3: TGTGCCAGCAGTCCGCTTAGGGGAGGATCCTACGAGCAGTACTTC. This sequence encodes CASSPLRGGSYEQYF.

This CDR3 reads CATSRSSVGTEAFF. CDR3 nucleotides: TGTGCCACCAGCAGATCCTCGGTTGGCACTGAAGCTTTCTTT. The chain employs TRBV15 and TRBJ1-1; D not certain. Germline V gene sequence: CDR1 LNHNV, CDR2 YYDKDF (reference sequence). This CDR3 is built from 14 residues. The V end was cut by 2 bases, the J end by 4 bases, with 11 bases between.

V usage is TRBV5-1 and J usage is TRBJ1-3; the match to TRBD1 covers 7 bases. Losses at the gene ends were 4 bases for V and 11 bases for J; bases not matched to a gene: 18. Germline assignment: CDR1 SGHRS and CDR2 YFSETQ. The CDR3 is 16 amino acids. CDR3 amino acids: CASSMIRTGVGQAIYF. As DNA, the CDR3 is TGCGCCAGCAGCATGATTCGGACAGGAGTCGGGCAGGCCATATATTTT.

The chain uses TRBV6-5 and TRBJ2-1; 9 bases are shared with TRBD1. The V gene's germline CDR1 is MNHEY and CDR2 SVGAGI. The CDR3 has 16 residues. V gave up 2 bases and J gave up 2 bases; unmatched junction bases: 4. The CDR3 sequence: CASSYGGQGPYNEQFF. The DNA of the CDR3 is TGTGCCAGCAGTTACGGGGGACAGGGACCCTACAATGAGCAGTTCTTC.

The chain couples TRBV28 to TRBJ1-6; 11 bases fit TRBD1. This CDR3 spans 15 amino acids. CDR1 is MDHEN, CDR2 SYDVKM, per germline. Trimming at V came to 5 bases and at J to 8 bases, leaving 5 bases not matched to a gene. CDR3 DNA: TGTGCCAGCAGTACCGGGACAGGGGGGTATTCACCCCTCCACTTT. This gives the protein CASSTGTGGYSPLHF. The entire variable domain, with the rest obtained from reference TRBV28 and TRBJ1-6, is as follows: DVKVTQSSRYLVKRTGEKVFLECVQDMDHENMFWYRQDPGLGLRLIYFSYDVKMKEKGDIPEGYSVSREKKERFSLILESASTNQTSMYLCASSTGTGGYSPLHFGNGTRLTVT.